These 26 T cell receptor beta chains were sequenced from one sample in a study of human T cells and chemical hapten exposure. Noted time point: patch test 1, 2 weeks after DPC sensitization. Treatment defined: therapeutic diphenylcyclopropenone sensitization with weekly scalp DPC. TCRdb independently ran MiXCR on the RACE reads; one entry per CDR3 protein. Of about 340,000 distinct CDR3 sequences in the sample, approximately 6.3% were seen once. The sample in question was whole blood, obtained in connection with sensitization to the hapten diphenylcyclopropenone (DPC). These receptors all stem from a woman in her late teens or twenties with alopecia areata. Some clones in this sample may be carry-over from other donors' samples.

This clonotype was detected many times. This chain uses TRBV15 with TRBJ2-5; 7 nucleotides align to TRBD2. Germline loops: CDR1 LNHNV, CDR2 YYDKDF (reference sequence). V shed 2 bases and J 1 base; nucleotides not matched to a gene: 4. This CDR3 is built from 15 residues. The CDR3 nucleotides are TGTGCCACCAGCAGAAGACGGGGGGTCCAAGAGACCCAGTACTTC. Translation: CATSRRRGVQETQYF.

In its sample, this clonotype was seen a few times. Written as DNA, the CDR3 is TGCGCCAGCAGCCAAGATCCTCCGGGGACAGGGGGTGGCACTGAAGCTTTCTTT. Amino acids: CASSQDPPGTGGGTEAFF. The V call is TRBV4-3, the J call TRBJ1-1, with 11 bases identical to TRBD1. Trimming cost V 0 bases and J 4 bases; bases outside gene matches: 10. The CDR3 length is 18 residues. Germline-derived CDR1 and CDR2 are LGHNA and YSLEER.

This clonotype was counted at least ten times. The chain joins TRBV6-2 or TRBV6-3 to TRBJ2-7; a possible D gene is TRBD1 (5 bases). Germline CDR1 is MNHEY and CDR2 is SVGEGT. This CDR3 region has 12 residues. The ends were cut back, 8 bases at V and 2 bases at J, with 10 bases in the middle. For the CDR3, the DNA is TGTGCCAGCCTGGACACCCCCTACGAGCAGTACTTC. Protein sequence: CASLDTPYEQYF.

The genes are TRBV27 and TRBJ1-1; D might be TRBD1 (6 bases). Germline V CDR1 and CDR2: MNHEY, SMNVEV (reference sequence). V was shortened by 6 bases and J by 4 bases, with 9 bases between the two germline ends. CDR3 length: 12 residues. CDR3 region: CASRTRGTEAFF. Here the CDR3 DNA reads TGTGCCAGCAGAACCAGGGGCACTGAAGCTTTCTTT.

This clonotype was counted between two and nine times. The V gene is TRBV24-1, the J gene TRBJ1-1; D perhaps matches TRBD1 (5 bases). V was clipped by 7 bases and J by 4 bases, with 12 bases between them. Germline CDR1 and CDR2: KGHDR and SFDVKD. This CDR3 is built from 13 residues. CDR3 bases: TGTGCCACCAGCCACCGGGGCAGCACTGAAGCTTTCTTT. Amino acids: CATSHRGSTEAFF.

This clonotype was detected ten times or more. The genes are TRBV4-3 and TRBJ1-5, with 8 nucleotides matching TRBD1. Trimming took 0 bases from V and 2 from J; bases not matched to a gene: 6. The germline gives CDR1 LGHNA, CDR2 YSLEER. The CDR3 is 17 residues long. The CDR3 is CASSQEATGGRNQPQHF. Here the CDR3 DNA reads TGCGCCAGCAGCCAAGAGGCTACAGGGGGACGCAATCAGCCCCAGCATTTT.

DNA for the CDR3: TGTGCCAGCAGCGTAGAAGGCTCGATGGCGAGCAATCAGCCCCAGCATTTT. This codes for CASSVEGSMASNQPQHF. The rearrangement uses TRBV9 and TRBJ1-5; D unresolved. Trimming pared 0 bases from V and 1 base from J, leaving 14 bases between. Germline CDR1 reads SGDLS; CDR2 reads YYNGEE. This CDR3 region has 17 residues. The complete variable domain, with remaining parts taken from reference TRBV9 and TRBJ1-5, reads DSGVTQTPKHLITATGQRVTLRCSPRSGDLSVYWYQQSLDQGLQFLIQYYNGEERAKGNILERFSAQQFPDLHSELNLSSLELGDSALYFCASSVEGSMASNQPQHFGDGTRLSIL.

The sample holds many counts of this clonotype. The chain recombines TRBV6-5 with TRBJ2-7; 8 bases are a match to TRBD1. The CDR3 is 13 residues long. Germline V gene sequence: CDR1 MNHEY, CDR2 SVGAGI. Unmatched junction bases numbered 4, after V lost 8 bases and J lost 1 base. The CDR3 loop reads CASRTGTSYEQYF. CDR3 DNA sequence: TGTGCCAGCCGGACAGGGACGTCCTACGAGCAGTACTTC.

The V call is TRBV6-6, the J call TRBJ2-5, with D possibly TRBD2 on 7 matching bases. This CDR3 has 14 residues. Trimming stripped 5 bases from V and 2 bases from J, with 12 bases between. Germline V lookup: CDR1 MNHNY, CDR2 SVGAGI (reference sequence). The CDR3, as DNA: TGTGCCAGCAGTAGGGGGGGTGAGCAAGAGACCCAGTACTTC. This codes for CASSRGGEQETQYF.

The chain couples TRBV6-2 or TRBV6-3 to TRBJ1-1; D possibly corresponds to TRBD1 (5 bases). The CDR3 totals 14 residues. CDR1 and CDR2 (germline): MNHEY, SVGEGT. With 5 bases removed from V and 1 base from J, the gap between germline ends came to 11 bases. The CDR3: CASSLRVTNTEAFF. As DNA, the CDR3 is TGTGCCAGCAGTCTCAGGGTTACGAACACTGAAGCTTTCTTT.

This clonotype occurred many times. This sequence joins TRBV20-1 and TRBJ2-7, with 7 nucleotides matching TRBD1. The germline gives CDR1 DFQATT, CDR2 SNEGSKA (reference sequence). V lost 3 bases, J lost 2 bases, and 7 bases stayed unmatched. This CDR3 region has 14 residues. This CDR3 reads CSASSDRAAYEQYF. The CDR3, as DNA: TGCAGTGCTAGTTCCGACAGGGCAGCCTACGAGCAGTACTTC.

This clonotype occurred a few times. The chain is built from TRBV28 and TRBJ2-7; a possible D gene is TRBD2 (5 bases). Per germline, CDR1 MDHEN and CDR2 SYDVKM. V lost 3 bases, J lost 5 bases, and 23 bases lay in between. This CDR3 spans 17 amino acids. As DNA, the CDR3 is TGTGCCAGCAGTTTCCGTCAAGCCGGGAACAAAGGCCACGAGCAGTACTTC. Amino acids: CASSFRQAGNKGHEQYF.

Here the CDR3 reads CASTQQRDTEAFF. The DNA for the CDR3 is TGTGCCAGCACCCAACAAAGGGATACTGAAGCTTTCTTT. The chain combines TRBV6-2 or TRBV6-3 with TRBJ1-1; the D is unclear. The germline gives CDR1 MNHEY, CDR2 SVGEGT. This CDR3 has 13 residues. Deletions cut 7 bases from V and 5 bases from J, with 14 bases between.

In this sample, this clonotype turned up a few times. V is TRBV13 and J is TRBJ2-1, with TRBD1 as a possible D gene (6 bases). The V and J ends lost 1 base and 0 bases respectively, with 10 bases between them. The CDR3 loop spans 16 amino acids. Germline V lookup: CDR1 PRHDT, CDR2 FYEKMQ (reference sequence). CDR3: CASSLEDSNSYNEQFF. The DNA of the CDR3 is TGTGCCAGCAGCTTAGAGGACAGCAACTCCTACAATGAGCAGTTCTTC.

This clonotype was found many times. This chain uses TRBV2 with TRBJ2-3; TRBD2 is a possible D gene (5 bases). V was pared by 11 bases and J by 4 bases, with 16 bases between. The germline CDR1 and CDR2 sequences are SNHLY and FYNNEI. The CDR3 loop spans 13 amino acids. In DNA form, the CDR3 reads TGTGCCTCGCGGACTCACCTCGCAGATACGCAGTATTTT. It codes for CASRTHLADTQYF. The full variable domain, rest sourced from reference TRBV2 and TRBJ2-3, is EPEVTQTPSHQVTQMGQEVILRCVPISNHLYFYWYRQILGQKVEFLVSFYNNEISEKSEIFDDQFSVERPDGSNFTLKIRSTKLEDSAMYFCASRTHLADTQYFGPGTRLTVL.

The chain couples TRBV15 to TRBJ1-2, with D unclear. The germline gives CDR1 LNHNV, CDR2 YYDKDF (reference sequence). The V end lost 5 bases, the J end lost 6 bases, and 19 bases lay between the germline ends. The CDR3 consists of 15 residues. CDR3 sequence reads: CATSPLPGVNDGYTF. CDR3 coding DNA: TGTGCCACCAGCCCTCTACCGGGAGTAAACGATGGCTACACCTTC.

The gene calls are TRBV27 and TRBJ2-7, with TRBD2 matching over 7 bases. V trimming: 6 bases; J trimming: 3 bases; junction bases outside the gene matches: 8. The CDR3 consists of 14 residues. Germline CDR1 and CDR2: MNHEY and SMNVEV (reference sequence). CDR3 amino acids: CASSPGLNRYEQYF. The CDR3, as DNA: TGTGCCAGCAGCCCGGGACTAAACCGCTACGAGCAGTACTTC.

In its sample, this clonotype was seen a few times. This chain joins TRBV4-2 and TRBJ1-3; D unresolved. The germline V and J ends were trimmed by 1 base and 5 bases, with 6 bases remaining between them. The CDR3 totals 13 residues. Germline CDR1 LGHNA, CDR2 YNFKEQ. The CDR3 is CASSQVSRNTIYF. CDR3 coding DNA: TGTGCCAGCAGCCAAGTCTCCAGAAACACCATATATTTT.

There are many counts of this clonotype. This rearrangement joins TRBV2 to TRBJ1-5; 7 bases are a match to TRBD1. Germline CDR1 is SNHLY and CDR2 is FYNNEI. This CDR3 spans 14 amino acids. J was trimmed by 4 bases and V by 8 bases; bases with no gene match: 8. DNA for the CDR3: TGTGCCAGCTCACTCCAGGGGGGGAATCAGCCCCAGCATTTT. Translation: CASSLQGGNQPQHF.

This clonotype has only a few counts. This chain connects TRBV15 to TRBJ1-5; no firm D call. In germline, CDR1 is LNHNV, CDR2 YYDKDF (reference sequence). Trimming left V 0 bases short and J 2 bases short, with 5 bases between. The CDR3 has 14 residues. Here the CDR3 reads CATSRDLGNQPQHF. CDR3 nucleotide sequence: TGTGCCACCAGCAGAGATCTCGGCAATCAGCCCCAGCATTTT. Based on the CDR3 plus reference TRBV15 and TRBJ1-5, the full variable domain is DAMVIQNPRYQVTQFGKPVTLSCSQTLNHNVMYWYQQKSSQAPKLLFHYYDKDFNNEADTPDNFQSRRPNTSFCFLDIRSPGLGDTAMYLCATSRDLGNQPQHFGDGTRLSIL.

The rearrangement links TRBV10-3 to TRBJ2-3, with no clear D. Trimming shortened V by 3 bases and J by 7 bases, and 5 bases separated the two germline ends. The CDR3 totals 11 residues. Germline values: CDR1 ENHRY, CDR2 SYGVKD. CDR3 sequence: CAISDINTQYF. CDR3 coding DNA: TGTGCCATCAGTGATATAAATACGCAGTATTTT.

The CDR3 protein is CASSQDRFQGSYEQYF. The CDR3 DNA follows: TGCGCCAGCAGCCAAGATCGGTTCCAGGGATCTTACGAGCAGTACTTC. The chain joins TRBV4-3 to TRBJ2-7, with D maybe TRBD1 (5 bases). Germline V CDR1 and CDR2: LGHNA, YSLEER. The CDR3 is 16 residues long. Trimming pared 0 bases from V and 4 bases from J, leaving 16 bases between.

In its sample, this clonotype was seen a few times. The V call is TRBV14, the J call TRBJ2-7; D uncertain. The CDR3 has 12 residues. Trimming stripped 11 bases from V and 1 base from J, with 12 bases between. The germline V gene encodes CDR1 SGHDN and CDR2 FVKESK. CDR3 bases: TGTGCCTCTGGTAGGATTTCCTACGAGCAGTACTTC. Protein product: CASGRISYEQYF.

V usage is TRBV7-9 and J usage is TRBJ2-1; D gene unclear. Germline V CDR1 and CDR2: SEHNR, FQNEAQ (reference sequence). The V end lost 0 bases, the J end lost 8 bases, and 5 bases lay between the germline ends. This CDR3 contains 12 residues. The chain's CDR3 is CASSLAWDEQFF. The CDR3 DNA reads TGTGCCAGCAGCTTAGCCTGGGATGAGCAGTTCTTC.

This chain uses TRBV5-1 with TRBJ2-7; D is perhaps TRBD2 (5 bases). The germline V gene encodes CDR1 SGHRS and CDR2 YFSETQ. The V gene lost 1 base and the J gene lost 2 bases, with 7 bases spanning the gap. The CDR3 is made up of 13 amino acids. The chain's CDR3 is CASSLRDTYEQYF. The CDR3 nucleotides read TGCGCCAGCAGCTTGCGGGATACCTACGAGCAGTACTTC.

V is TRBV20-1 and J is TRBJ1-5; D ambiguous. The germline V gene encodes CDR1 DFQATT and CDR2 SNEGSKA (reference sequence). The CDR3 has 14 amino acids. V lost 0 bases and J 0 bases, leaving 6 bases between the germline ends. As DNA, the CDR3 is TGCAGTGCTAGAGATACATATAGCAATCAGCCCCAGCATTTT. Translation gives CSARDTYSNQPQHF.